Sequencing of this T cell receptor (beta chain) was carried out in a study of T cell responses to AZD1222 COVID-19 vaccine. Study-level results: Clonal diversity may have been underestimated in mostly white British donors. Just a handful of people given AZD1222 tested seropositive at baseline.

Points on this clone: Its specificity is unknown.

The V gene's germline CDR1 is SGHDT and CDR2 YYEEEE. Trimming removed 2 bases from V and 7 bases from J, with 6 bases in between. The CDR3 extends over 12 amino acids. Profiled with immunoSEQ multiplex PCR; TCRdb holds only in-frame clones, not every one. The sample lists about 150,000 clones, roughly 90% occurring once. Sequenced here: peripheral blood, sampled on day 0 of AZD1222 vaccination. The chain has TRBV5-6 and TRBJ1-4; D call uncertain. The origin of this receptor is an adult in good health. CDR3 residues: CASSLVGEKLFF. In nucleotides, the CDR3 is TGTGCCAGCAGCTTAGTAGGTGAAAAACTGTTTTTT. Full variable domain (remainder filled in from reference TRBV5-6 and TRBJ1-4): DAGVTQSPTHLIKTRGQQVTLRCSPKSGHDTVSWYQQALGQGPQFIFQYYEEEERQRGNFPDRFSGHQFPNYSSELNVNALLLGDSALYLCASSLVGEKLFFGSGTQLSVL.